This TCR beta chain was identified in a study of cytomegalovirus exposure and HLA in healthy donors. Overall study results and limits: Rarity held for most TCR sequences, but there were some public TCRs that occurred in many donors. Later on, an analysis found that several of the most significant clusters appeared to be linked to common viral pathogens, which included parvovirus B19.

60 Vbeta and 13 Jbeta primers were used in PCR. Source study methods: In a later analysis, 75 million to 85 million unique TCR beta chains included roughly 11 million shared by two or more donors. TCRdb keeps only in-frame clones here, not all; method: immunoSEQ multiplex PCR. V, J and clone size were drawn from that table, and D and trimming were deduced from the DNA. The sample contains 150,000 to 200,000 clones, around 80% of which appear only once. Note on this clone: Its antigen is not identified.

This TCR derives from a male donor in good health and CMV-seropositive. Material for sequencing was PBMCs.

This chain's CDR3 is CASGGPGGADTQYF. CDR3 coding DNA: TGTGCCAGCGGGGGGCCGGGAGGTGCAGATACGCAGTATTTT. The rearrangement joins TRBV6-5 to TRBJ2-3, with D possibly TRBD2 on 7 matching bases. Trimming shortened V by 8 bases and J by 4 bases, and 16 bases separated the two germline ends. The CDR3 is made up of 14 amino acids. Per germline, CDR1 MNHEY and CDR2 SVGAGI.